This is a list of T cell receptor beta chains from one sample in a study of cytomegalovirus exposure and HLA in healthy donors. Produced via immunoSEQ multiplex PCR; TCRdb's table is partial and in-frame only. The sample records about 150,000 clones, over 70% being singletons. Sequenced sample: PBMCs. Receptor source: a man in his thirties or forties in good health and CMV-seropositive. CDR3s include the opening cysteine and the closing phenylalanine or tryptophan. The D gene is left open where the match is weak. Expanded clones get a size class; other rows say once, few or many, or leave the size out.

>TRBJ1-3|TRBV4-2|.|.
CASSQEWASGNTIYF
TGTGCCAGCAGCCAGGAATGGGCCTCTGGAAACACCATATATTTT
>TRBJ2-7|TRBV7-8|.|TRBD1
CASSQDRDEQYF
TGTGCCAGCAGCCAGGACAGGGACGAGCAGTACTTC
>TRBJ2-3|TRBV6-6|.|.
CASRNRVLTDTQYF
TGTGCCAGCAGGAACAGGGTTTTGACAGATACGCAGTATTTT
>TRBJ1-5|TRBV6-5|.|TRBD1
CASSTDRGLDQPQHF
TGTGCCAGCAGCACGGACAGGGGTTTAGATCAGCCCCAGCATTTT
>TRBJ1-1|TRBV18|.|TRBD1
CASSPTNPGQGSTEAFF
TGTGCCAGCTCACCAACGAACCCCGGACAGGGTTCAACTGAAGCTTTCTTT
>TRBJ1-1|TRBV29-1|once|.
CSVSATVNTEAFF
TGCAGCGTGTCTGCCACTGTGAACACTGAAGCTTTCTTT
>TRBJ1-5|TRBV7-2|.|TRBD1
CASSRRSTGGGQPQHF
TGTGCCAGCAGCCGCCGGTCAACAGGGGGCGGCCAGCCCCAGCATTTT
>TRBJ2-5|TRBV28|.|TRBD1
CASSSVEGALYQETQYF
TGTGCCAGCAGTTCCGTAGAGGGGGCTCTTTACCAAGAGACCCAGTACTTC
>TRBJ2-1|TRBV5-1|.|TRBD1
CASSFKTGGYNEQFF
TGCGCCAGCAGCTTTAAAACAGGGGGCTACAATGAGCAGTTCTTC
>TRBJ2-7|TRBV18|once|TRBD2
CASSDPSGSNHEQYF
TGTGCCAGCTCAGACCCTAGCGGGAGTAACCACGAGCAGTACTTC
>TRBJ2-7|TRBV25-1|once|.
CASSEGRGRAYEQYF
TGTGCCAGCAGTGAGGGGCGGGGAAGGGCATACGAGCAGTACTTC
>TRBJ2-7|TRBV11-2|.|TRBD1
CASSLEQGAQYEQYF
TGTGCCAGCAGCTTAGAGCAGGGGGCGCAGTACGAGCAGTACTTC
>TRBJ1-5|TRBV19|.|TRBD1
CASSIGQGSNQPQHF
TGTGCCAGTAGTATAGGACAGGGGAGCAATCAGCCCCAGCATTTT
>TRBJ2-5|TRBV19|once|.
CASGTSGARRETQYF
TGTGCCAGTGGAACGTCGGGAGCACGGCGAGAGACCCAGTACTTC
>TRBJ2-1|TRBV6-4|few|.
CASSGLGLVLLF
TGTGCCAGCAGTGGACTAGGTCTGGTTTTGCTCTTC
>TRBJ1-5|TRBV5-5|.|.
CASSLDVRGAVSQPQHF
TGTGCCAGCAGCTTGGATGTCAGGGGCGCCGTGAGTCAGCCCCAGCATTTT
>TRBJ2-1|TRBV15|.|TRBD2
CATSNSGSSYNEQFF
TGTGCCACCAGCAATAGCGGGAGCTCCTACAATGAGCAGTTCTTC
>TRBJ2-2|TRBV6-5|.|TRBD1
CASSYQGAGELFF
TGTGCCAGCAGTTACCAGGGGGCCGGGGAGCTGTTTTTT
>TRBJ2-7|TRBV27|.|TRBD1
CASRPGQGPREQYF
TGTGCCAGCAGACCTGGACAGGGCCCTCGGGAGCAGTACTTC
>TRBJ2-3|TRBV28|few|.
CASSLWSRGSSTDTQYF
TGTGCCAGCAGTTTATGGAGCAGGGGCTCTAGCACAGATACGCAGTATTTT
>TRBJ1-5|TRBV6-6|.|TRBD1
CASSLTGFNQPQHF
TGTGCCAGCAGTTTGACAGGGTTCAATCAGCCCCAGCATTTT
>TRBJ2-6|TRBV6-5|.|.
CASSSLASGANVLTF
TGTGCCAGCAGTTCCCTAGCCTCTGGGGCCAACGTCCTGACTTTC
>TRBJ1-4|TRBV7-9|.|.
CASSDLPQGSEKLFF
TGTGCCAGCAGCGACTTACCCCAGGGTTCTGAAAAACTGTTTTTT
>TRBJ2-7|TRBV28|.|.
CASSYVGVGEQYF
TGTGCCAGCAGTTACGTGGGAGTGGGGGAGCAGTACTTC
>TRBJ2-3|TRBV5-6|.|TRBD1
CASSYGTGRTDTQYF
TGTGCCAGCAGCTACGGGACAGGGCGCACAGATACGCAGTATTTT
>TRBJ1-1|TRBV6-4|.|TRBD1
CASSDPRTGGTNTEAFF
TGTGCCAGCAGTGACCCTAGGACAGGGGGTACGAACACTGAAGCTTTCTTT
>TRBJ2-3|TRBV6-6|.|.
CASTNPGLFTDTQYF
TGTGCCAGCACCAACCCGGGACTTTTCACAGATACGCAGTATTTT
>TRBJ2-7|TRBV4-1|.|.
CASSQVLAAEQYF
TGCGCCAGCAGCCAAGTTTTAGCCGCTGAGCAGTACTTC
>TRBJ2-2|TRBV9|.|.
CASSVLDRNTGELFF
TGTGCCAGCAGCGTACTAGATCGGAACACCGGGGAGCTGTTTTTT
>TRBJ2-4|TRBV10-1|.|TRBD1
CASSESLPGGAAKNIQYF
TGCGCCAGCAGTGAGTCCCTCCCAGGGGGCGCGGCCAAAAACATTCAGTACTTC
>TRBJ2-3|TRBV5-6|.|.
CASSGPFTDTQYF
TGTGCCAGCAGCGGGCCGTTCACAGATACGCAGTATTTT
>TRBJ1-2|TRBV6-6|.|TRBD1
CASKPTGGVRYTF
TGTGCCAGCAAGCCAACAGGGGGAGTACGCTACACCTTC
>TRBJ2-5|TRBV5-5|.|TRBD2
CASSLLALAGEETQYF
TGTGCCAGCAGCTTGTTGGCGCTAGCGGGAGAGGAGACCCAGTACTTC
>TRBJ2-1|TRBV7-9|.|TRBD1
CASSTTGAEAGNEQFF
TGTGCCAGCAGCACGACAGGGGCTGAAGCGGGCAATGAGCAGTTCTTC
>TRBJ1-1|TRBV7-3|.|.
CASSPGQMNTEAFF
TGTGCCAGCAGCCCCGGACAGATGAACACTGAAGCTTTCTTT
>TRBJ2-3|TRBV28|.|TRBD2
CASSRPGLASSTDTQYF
TGTGCCAGCAGCCGACCGGGACTAGCGTCTAGCACAGATACGCAGTATTTT
>TRBJ1-6|TRBV2|.|.
CASSETYTTSYNSPLHF
TGTGCCAGCAGTGAAACGTACACCACCTCCTATAATTCACCCCTCCACTTT
>TRBJ1-3|TRBV6-5|.|.
CASSYSRRVSGNTIYF
TGTGCCAGCAGTTACTCACGCAGGGTCTCTGGAAACACCATATATTTT
>TRBJ2-1|TRBV7-3|.|.
CASSSGVNNEQFF
TGTGCCAGCAGCTCCGGGGTTAACAATGAGCAGTTCTTC
>TRBJ1-4|TRBV2|.|.
CASSDRGVNEKLFF
TGTGCCAGCAGTGATCGGGGGGTAAATGAAAAACTGTTTTTT
>TRBJ1-1|TRBV18|.|.
CASSPEPLRGGEAFF
TGTGCCAGCTCACCTGAGCCCCTAAGAGGGGGTGAAGCTTTCTTT
>TRBJ2-5|TRBV2|once|.
CASSVADKETQYF
TGTGCCAGCAGTGTGGCAGACAAAGAGACCCAGTACTTC
>TRBJ1-1|TRBV11-2|.|TRBD1
CASSYGQGDTEAFF
TGTGCCAGCAGCTACGGACAGGGGGACACTGAAGCTTTCTTT
>TRBJ2-2|TRBV2|.|.
CASRADWNTGELFF
TGTGCCAGCAGAGCGGACTGGAACACCGGGGAGCTGTTTTTT
>TRBJ1-1|TRBV28|.|TRBD1
CASSLGQGRNTEAFF
TGTGCCAGCAGTTTGGGACAGGGTCGGAACACTGAAGCTTTCTTT
>TRBJ1-2|TRBV6-1|.|.
CASSDWAFYGYTF
TGTGCCAGCAGTGATTGGGCCTTCTATGGCTACACCTTC
>TRBJ2-5|TRBV7-8|.|TRBD1
CASSSPRDRQETQYF
TGTGCCAGCAGCTCACCCCGGGACAGGCAAGAGACCCAGTACTTC
>TRBJ1-1|TRBV5-1|.|TRBD1
CASSSGTGDEAFF
TGCGCCAGCAGCTCCGGGACAGGGGATGAAGCTTTCTTT
>TRBJ2-1|TRBV19|few|TRBD2
CASSPSGDYNEQFF
TGTGCCAGTAGTCCTAGCGGGGATTACAATGAGCAGTTCTTC
>TRBJ2-3|TRBV29-1|.|.
CSVEAGSGTDTQYF
TGCAGCGTTGAAGCGGGGTCGGGCACAGATACGCAGTATTTT
>TRBJ2-1|TRBV12-5|.|.
CASGLGTLSPYNEQFF
TGTGCTAGTGGCCTAGGGACACTATCCCCCTACAATGAGCAGTTCTTC
>TRBJ1-1|TRBV6-1|.|TRBD1
CASRDRETTEAFF
TGTGCCAGCAGGGACAGGGAAACCACTGAAGCTTTCTTT
>TRBJ1-1|TRBV5-4|.|.
CASSWETGRAFF
TGTGCCAGCAGCTGGGAGACAGGACGGGCTTTCTTT
>TRBJ2-5|TRBV21-1|.|.
CASSYYLAGVETQYF
TGTGCCAGCAGCTATTATCTAGCGGGAGTAGAGACCCAGTACTTC